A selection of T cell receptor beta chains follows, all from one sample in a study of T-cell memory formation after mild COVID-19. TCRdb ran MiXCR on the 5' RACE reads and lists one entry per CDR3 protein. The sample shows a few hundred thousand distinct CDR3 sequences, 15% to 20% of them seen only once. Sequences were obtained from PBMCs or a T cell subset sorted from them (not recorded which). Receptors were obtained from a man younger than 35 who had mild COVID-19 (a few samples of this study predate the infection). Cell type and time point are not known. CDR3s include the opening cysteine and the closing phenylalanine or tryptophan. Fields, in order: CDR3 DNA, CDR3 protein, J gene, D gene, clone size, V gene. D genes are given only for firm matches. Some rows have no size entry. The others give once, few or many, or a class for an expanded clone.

TGTGCCAGCAGTCGTGGGGGTTGGGGTGAGACCCAGTACTTC,CASSRGGWGETQYF,TRBJ2-5,NA,NA,TRBV4-2
TGTGCCAGCAGCGCGGACGTTCTTTCGGGGGCCAACGTCCTGACTTTC,CASSADVLSGANVLTF,TRBJ2-6,NA,NA,TRBV9
TGCAGTGCTAGAGATATGGCCCTAAAGTGGACGCAGTATTTT,CSARDMALKWTQYF,TRBJ2-3,NA,many,TRBV20-1
TGTGCCAGCAGCGCGCGGGACACCGATCCCGGGGAGCTGTTTTTT,CASSARDTDPGELFF,TRBJ2-2,NA,NA,TRBV7-2
TGTGCCAGCACTGGGGCGGACTATGGCTACACCTTC,CASTGADYGYTF,TRBJ1-2,NA,NA,TRBV28
TGTGCCAGCAGTTACTTGGCAGGGGGCACGAACACTGAAGCTTTCTTT,CASSYLAGGTNTEAFF,TRBJ1-1,TRBD1,NA,TRBV6-5
TGCAGTGCCCCCACCGGGACAGAAAAAAAAAGGTCCTACGAGCAGTACTTC,CSAPTGTEKKRSYEQYF,TRBJ2-7,TRBD1,NA,TRBV20-1
TGTGCCAGCAGTTGGAGCTGGACTAGCGGCCAAGAGACCCAGTACTTC,CASSWSWTSGQETQYF,TRBJ2-5,TRBD2,NA,TRBV6-6
TGTGCCAGCAGCTTTATAGGGGGCGGGGAGACCCAGTACTTC,CASSFIGGGETQYF,TRBJ2-5,TRBD1,NA,TRBV5-6
TGCGCCAGCAGCCAAAAGGAGATGGACACCGGGGAGCTGTTTTTT,CASSQKEMDTGELFF,TRBJ2-2,NA,few,TRBV4-1
TGCGCCAGCAGCGCCGGATCCACTTCGAACACTGAAGCTTTCTTT,CASSAGSTSNTEAFF,TRBJ1-1,NA,NA,TRBV5-1
TGTGCCAGCAGCTCCACACCCATAAAGCAGTACTTC,CASSSTPIKQYF,TRBJ2-7,NA,NA,TRBV7-9
TGTGCCAGCAATACCGACAGGGGCTACGAGCAGTACTTC,CASNTDRGYEQYF,TRBJ2-7,TRBD1,few,TRBV12-3/TRBV12-4
TGTGCCAGCACTCAGGGGACTTGGTACGAGCAGTACTTC,CASTQGTWYEQYF,TRBJ2-7,NA,few,TRBV6-2/TRBV6-3
TGTGCCAGCAGAACCGGGACATGGACGAAAGGGCAGTACTTC,CASRTGTWTKGQYF,TRBJ2-7,NA,many,TRBV6-2/TRBV6-3
TGTGCCAGCAGTTACCTCAGAAATGAAAAACTGTTTTTT,CASSYLRNEKLFF,TRBJ1-4,NA,NA,TRBV6-5
TGTGCCAGCAGTGCAAACAGGGGTTCTGACAATGAGCAGTTCTTC,CASSANRGSDNEQFF,TRBJ2-1,TRBD1,few,TRBV25-1
TGTGCCAGCAGTTCCTTCACTAGCGGGGGGGCCGCAGAGACCCAGTACTTC,CASSSFTSGGAAETQYF,TRBJ2-5,TRBD2,NA,TRBV27
TGTGCCAGCAGCGTAGCTCCCTGGTGGGCCTTCTATGGCTACACCTTC,CASSVAPWWAFYGYTF,TRBJ1-2,NA,NA,TRBV9
TGTGCCAGCTCCGGGACACTCAATCAGCCCCAGCATTTT,CASSGTLNQPQHF,TRBJ1-5,NA,NA,TRBV7-9
TGTGCCAGCAGCATCTCCGGGACAGGGGGGAATGAGCAGTTCTTC,CASSISGTGGNEQFF,TRBJ2-1,TRBD1,NA,TRBV7-3
TGCGCCAGCAGCCTTACCTTCGGGCCCGGGGAGACCCAGTACTTC,CASSLTFGPGETQYF,TRBJ2-5,NA,many,TRBV5-1
TGTGCCAGCAGTTCGGGGACAGGGGGCGTGGAGACCCAGTACTTC,CASSSGTGGVETQYF,TRBJ2-5,TRBD1,many,TRBV27
TGTGCCAGCAGTTTTGGGTCGCAGTTTTTCGGGGAGCTGTTTTTT,CASSFGSQFFGELFF,TRBJ2-2,NA,few,TRBV12-3/TRBV12-4
TGTGCCAGCAGCTTAGAGGCCTTCAGGGCCGTCTATGGCTACACCTTC,CASSLEAFRAVYGYTF,TRBJ1-2,NA,few,TRBV7-2
TGTGCCATCAGTGGGGGGCGGGACAGGGCGTCCGAGCAGTACTTC,CAISGGRDRASEQYF,TRBJ2-7,TRBD1,many,TRBV10-3
TGTGCCAGCGCTAGCGGGGAAGCCAAAAACATTCAGTACTTC,CASASGEAKNIQYF,TRBJ2-4,TRBD2,NA,TRBV6-1
TGTGCCAGCAGTTTTGGGGGTGGGCAGTATTTT,CASSFGGGQYF,TRBJ2-3,NA,few,TRBV12-3/TRBV12-4
TGTGCCAGCAGCCCGACAGGGGAGGGGGCCTATAATTCACCCCTCCACTTT,CASSPTGEGAYNSPLHF,TRBJ1-6,TRBD1,few,TRBV3-1
TGTGCCACCCAACGAGGACGGGATTCACCCCTCCACTTT,CATQRGRDSPLHF,TRBJ1-6,NA,NA,TRBV24-1
TGTGCCAGCAGCTTAGAACACCCTGGCACCGGGGAGCTGTTTTTT,CASSLEHPGTGELFF,TRBJ2-2,NA,few,TRBV7-9
TGCGCCAGCAGCTTGAAGACAGGACGAGGCTACACCTTC,CASSLKTGRGYTF,TRBJ1-2,NA,few,TRBV5-1
TGTGCCAGCAGTTTAGCCGGGGGACTCGTCGGGAATGAGCAGTTCTTC,CASSLAGGLVGNEQFF,TRBJ2-1,NA,NA,TRBV12-3/TRBV12-4
TGTGCCAGCTCACTCGACATGAGCCCACGGGCCGGGGAGCTGTTTTTT,CASSLDMSPRAGELFF,TRBJ2-2,NA,few,TRBV18
TGTGCCAGCAGCTTAGTCCGAGGGGGCTCCTACGAGCAGTACTTC,CASSLVRGGSYEQYF,TRBJ2-7,NA,few,TRBV7-2
TGCGCCAGCAGCCTCCGGACAGGGGGCACAGATACGCAGTATTTT,CASSLRTGGTDTQYF,TRBJ2-3,TRBD1,NA,TRBV4-1
TGTGCCAGCAGTTACTCGTCCCAGTTAAACTATGGCTACACCTTC,CASSYSSQLNYGYTF,TRBJ1-2,NA,NA,TRBV6-5
TGTGCTAGTGGTTTGCCGGGGGTTCCCGCAGATACGCAGTATTTT,CASGLPGVPADTQYF,TRBJ2-3,NA,few,TRBV12-5
TGTGCCAGCAGCCGGATCTCTCGGGAAAAACTGTTTTTT,CASSRISREKLFF,TRBJ1-4,NA,NA,TRBV12-3/TRBV12-4
TGTGCCAGCAGCCAAGAAGGGAGGTGGGGTGGCTACACCTTC,CASSQEGRWGGYTF,TRBJ1-2,NA,NA,TRBV14
TGTGCCATCAGGGGAGGGAGCACTGAAGCTTTCTTT,CAIRGGSTEAFF,TRBJ1-1,NA,NA,TRBV10-3
TGTGCCAGTCGCACCTTCTCTGGGGCCAACGTCCTGACTTTC,CASRTFSGANVLTF,TRBJ2-6,NA,few,TRBV7-2
TGTGCCAGCACCCTCGGACCTCGGAACACTGAAGCTTTCTTT,CASTLGPRNTEAFF,TRBJ1-1,NA,NA,TRBV11-2
TGTGCCAGCAGCACGACAGGCCCGAACACTGAAGCTTTCTTT,CASSTTGPNTEAFF,TRBJ1-1,NA,few,TRBV6-5